This T cell receptor beta chain came from a study of T-cell reconstitution after alpha-beta-depleted transplantation in children. Looked up from germline, CDR1 is MGHDK and CDR2 is SYGVNS. This CDR3 region has 15 residues. V was shortened by 3 bases and J by 6 bases, with 17 bases between the two germline ends. TCRbeta library preparation incorporated unique molecular identifiers. TCRdb re-analysed the PCR reads in MiXCR, keeping a single row per CDR3 protein. The sample shows 500,000 or so distinct CDR3 sequences, roughly 33% of them seen only once. This TCR was recovered from a human donor who donated a stem cell graft to a child with aplastic anemia. The chain couples TRBV25-1 to TRBJ1-1; no definite D call. This material consisted of PBMCs from the stem cell graft donor, taken from the stem cell graft. CDR3 sequence (DNA): TGTGCCAGCAGTGATCGGAATGGTGGGTGGGCTGAAGCTTTCTTT. Its translation: CASSDRNGGWAEAFF. Combining the CDR3 with reference TRBV25-1 and TRBJ1-1 gives the whole variable domain EADIYQTPRYLVIGTGKKITLECSQTMGHDKMYWYQQDPGMELHLIHYSYGVNSTEKGDLSSESTVSRIRTEHFPLTLESARPSHTSQYLCASSDRNGGWAEAFFGQGTRLTVV.